The 6 T cell receptor beta chains listed next were all sequenced from one sample in a study of cytomegalovirus exposure and HLA in healthy donors. PCR involved 60 Vbeta and 13 Jbeta primers. Only in-frame clones appear in the TCRdb table, and some are missing; sequencing was by immunoSEQ multiplex PCR. The sample has about 180,000 clones; about 69% are singletons. The sample comprised PBMCs. These receptors were obtained from a male donor in good health and CMV-seronegative.

The V and J genes are TRBV28 and TRBJ1-5; D ambiguous. The V and J ends lost 2 bases and 4 bases respectively, with 15 bases between them. Germline V gene lookup returns CDR1 MDHEN and CDR2 SYDVKM. This CDR3 has 16 residues. CDR3: CASSLRPEGGNQPQHF. In nucleotides, the CDR3 is TGTGCCAGCAGTTTAAGGCCCGAAGGAGGAAATCAGCCCCAGCATTTT.

The rearrangement links TRBV28 to TRBJ2-1, with 9 bases fitting TRBD1. The CDR3 covers 14 residues. Germline V gene sequence: CDR1 MDHEN, CDR2 SYDVKM. V was pared by 5 bases and J by 4 bases, with 3 bases of the junction left unmatched. CDR3 nucleotides: TGTGCCAGCAGTGCGGGACAGGGATACAATGAGCAGTTCTTC. Residues: CASSAGQGYNEQFF. Supplemented by reference TRBV28 and TRBJ2-1, the full variable domain reads DVKVTQSSRYLVKRTGEKVFLECVQDMDHENMFWYRQDPGLGLRLIYFSYDVKMKEKGDIPEGYSVSREKKERFSLILESASTNQTSMYLCASSAGQGYNEQFFGPGTRLTVL.

The chain carries TRBV10-3 and TRBJ2-1; TRBD2 agrees at 9 bases. CDR1 is ENHRY and CDR2 is SYGVKD in the germline V gene. CDR3 length: 16 amino acids. Trimming removed 4 bases from V and 0 bases from J; junction bases left unmatched: 4. The CDR3 loop reads CAISAGSGSSYNEQFF. The CDR3 bases are TGTGCCATCAGTGCTGGTAGCGGGAGCTCCTACAATGAGCAGTTCTTC.

This clone was observed a handful of times. J is TRBJ1-1 and V is TRBV19; TRBD1 matches 8 bases. The length of the CDR3 is 14 residues. Losses at the gene ends were 6 bases for V and 4 bases for J; bases not matched to a gene: 7. CDR1 and CDR2 from the germline V gene are LNHDA and SQIVND (reference sequence). CDR3 protein: CASRSRQGTTEAFF. The CDR3 coding sequence is TGTGCCAGTAGGAGCAGACAGGGGACCACTGAAGCTTTCTTT.

V gene TRBV19 combines with J gene TRBJ1-1, with D unclear. The CDR3 runs to 13 residues. The V end lost 7 bases, the J end lost 5 bases, and 14 bases lay between the germline ends. The V gene's germline CDR1 is LNHDA and CDR2 SQIVND (reference sequence). The CDR3: CASTNRRGTEAFF. DNA of the CDR3: TGTGCCAGTACGAACCGCCGAGGAACTGAAGCTTTCTTT.

The chain employs TRBV6-1 and TRBJ2-7, with 7 bases that match TRBD1. The CDR3 sequence is 14 residues long. J was trimmed by 2 bases and V by 6 bases; bases with no gene match: 7. Germline V lookup: CDR1 MNHNS, CDR2 SASEGT. DNA of the CDR3: TGTGCCAGCAGATGGACAGGCCCGACCTACGAGCAGTACTTC. Its translation: CASRWTGPTYEQYF.